The 6 T cell receptor beta chains below all came from one sample that was sequenced in a study of T cells in localized non-small cell lung cancer. Sequencing was performed with immunoSEQ multiplex PCR; in TCRdb, only in-frame clones are kept and a portion is missing. This sample has about 39,000 clones; 75% to 85% occur once, and the top ten carry approximately 35%. The material was PBMCs, obtained before any cancer treatment. All receptors come from a woman aged 40-70 years with stage II squamous cell lung carcinoma.

This sequence joins TRBV29-1 and TRBJ1-2, with TRBD1 matching 10 bases. CDR3 length: 14 residues. Germline V gene lookup returns CDR1 SQVTM and CDR2 ANQGSEA. Trimming at V came to 3 bases and at J to 8 bases, leaving 9 bases not matched to a gene. The CDR3 nucleotides are TGCAGCGTTGACCCCGTTGGGACAGGGGAAGGCTACACCTTC. It translates to CSVDPVGTGEGYTF.

In its sample, this clone was seen a few times. The chain employs TRBV7-9 and TRBJ2-2; D is perhaps TRBD2 (6 bases). Germline V gene data show CDR1 as SEHNR and CDR2 as FQNEAQ (reference sequence). Trimming left V 5 bases short and J 2 bases short, with 12 bases between. The CDR3 consists of 15 residues. CDR3 sequence reads: CASSPGTPNTGELFF. The CDR3 nucleotides read TGTGCCAGCAGCCCCGGGACTCCTAACACCGGGGAGCTGTTTTTT.

The chain combines TRBV6-1 with TRBJ1-6; a possible D gene is TRBD1 (6 bases). Trimming took off 1 base at V and 6 bases at J, with 10 bases between the two ends. The CDR3 is 15 residues long. Per germline, CDR1 MNHNS and CDR2 SASEGT. CDR3 region: CASSEDRAFNSPLHF. The CDR3 DNA reads as TGTGCCAGCAGTGAAGACAGGGCCTTTAATTCACCCCTCCACTTT.

This sequence joins TRBV5-8 and TRBJ1-5; D perhaps matches TRBD1 (5 bases). CDR1 is SGHTS and CDR2 is YDEGEE in the germline V gene. The CDR3 covers 14 residues. Deletions cut 5 bases from V and 5 bases from J, with 14 bases between. The CDR3, as DNA: TGTGCCAGCAGATATGGGACGGGGGATCAGCCCCAGCATTTT. Its translation: CASRYGTGDQPQHF.

The rearrangement joins TRBV7-2 to TRBJ2-3; D remains unclear. The V end lost 5 bases, the J end lost 2 bases, and 14 bases lay between the germline ends. Germline V CDR1 and CDR2: SGHTA, FQGNSA. CDR3 length: 15 residues. CDR3 nucleotides: TGTGCCAGCAGCCGTGGTAGCCAATACACAGATACGCAGTATTTT. Its translation: CASSRGSQYTDTQYF.

The sample holds one count of this clone. V and J are TRBV7-9 and TRBJ2-2, with D perhaps matching TRBD1 or TRBD2 (5 bases each). V lost 8 bases and J 1 base, leaving 17 bases between the germline ends. The CDR3 runs 16 residues. Germline CDR1 reads SEHNR; CDR2 reads FQNEAQ (reference sequence). DNA for the CDR3: TGTGCCAGCGGGGAATCCGGGACGGTGAACACCGGGGAGCTGTTTTTT. Amino acid sequence: CASGESGTVNTGELFF.